The rows below give T cell receptor beta chains drawn from one sample of a study of blood T cell repertoires in COVID-19. TCRdb keeps only in-frame clones here, not all; method: immunoSEQ multiplex PCR. The sample includes approximately 300,000 clones, 85% of them seen just once. Material: PBMCs or T cells enriched from blood (not recorded which). The receptors were sampled from a woman in her twenties or thirties who had been exposed to COVID-19. Each CDR3 is given with its conserved first and last residue. Fields, in order: V gene, J gene, CDR3 protein.

V: TRBV3-1/TRBV3-2
J: TRBJ2-7
CDR3: CASSRSYEQYF

V: TRBV7-6
J: TRBJ2-5
CDR3: CASSLESSGQETQYF

V: TRBV4-3
J: TRBJ1-4
CDR3: CASSQDIQATEKLFF

V: TRBV27
J: TRBJ2-1
CDR3: CASSSGGGGSYNEQFF

V: TRBV4-1
J: TRBJ2-1
CDR3: CASSQGPVLNGWNEQFF

V: TRBV3-1/TRBV3-2
J: TRBJ2-3
CDR3: CASSHIGAGGGQRRGTQYF

V: TRBV19
J: TRBJ1-2
CDR3: CASSSQGARGYGYTF

V: TRBV2
J: TRBJ2-1
CDR3: CASGWGGGNNEQFF

V: TRBV19
J: TRBJ2-7
CDR3: CASSLGRQNPRTYEQYF

V: TRBV28
J: TRBJ2-2
CDR3: CASSPPGLPTPNTGELFF

V: TRBV7-3
J: TRBJ1-1
CDR3: CASSSRVAVRGVDTEAFF

V: TRBV5-1
J: TRBJ2-1
CDR3: CASSLGLAAYNEQFF

V: TRBV10-3
J: TRBJ2-1
CDR3: CAISESLGGEQFF

V: TRBV28
J: TRBJ1-6
CDR3: CASSPHGSGGAPLHF

V: TRBV28
J: TRBJ1-3
CDR3: CASRSGTGGFGNTIYF

V: TRBV5-1
J: TRBJ2-1
CDR3: CASSSMNSNNEQFF

V: TRBV9
J: TRBJ2-7
CDR3: CASSEYLAGGEQYF

V: TRBV7-9
J: TRBJ2-7
CDR3: CASSLDAARGVYEQYF

V: TRBV27
J: TRBJ1-6
CDR3: CASSLDQGFPPSPLHF

V: TRBV4-2
J: TRBJ1-1
CDR3: CASSSGQAFTEAFF

V: TRBV13
J: TRBJ1-1
CDR3: CASSDRVSGLAFF

V: TRBV30
J: TRBJ2-7
CDR3: CAWMTVYEQYF

V: TRBV9
J: TRBJ1-6
CDR3: CASSSTGGGNSPLHF

V: TRBV9
J: TRBJ2-1
CDR3: CASSAVWNEQFF

V: TRBV7-9
J: TRBJ2-5
CDR3: CASSPTGGHQETQYF

V: TRBV5-4
J: TRBJ2-1
CDR3: CASSDRVTHEQFF

V: TRBV5-6
J: TRBJ1-1
CDR3: CASRTTENTEAFF

V: TRBV19
J: TRBJ2-6
CDR3: CASSIVRGSGANVLTF

V: TRBV11-3
J: TRBJ2-1
CDR3: CASSLRTGVNEQFF

V: TRBV19
J: TRBJ1-5
CDR3: CASSPPGHQQWPQHF

V: TRBV5-8
J: TRBJ1-1
CDR3: CASSSRDRGPSGEAFF

V: TRBV7-9
J: TRBJ1-4
CDR3: CASTPVDSYNEKLFF

V: TRBV7-2
J: TRBJ2-7
CDR3: CASSSQGYEQYF

V: TRBV28
J: TRBJ1-4
CDR3: CASSYPLNEKLFF

V: TRBV21-1
J: TRBJ2-1
CDR3: CASYKRENSYNEQFF

V: TRBV6-6
J: TRBJ1-1
CDR3: CASSQGGAGGANTEAFF

V: TRBV7-2
J: TRBJ2-7
CDR3: CASSLIGGAREQYF

V: TRBV28
J: TRBJ1-2
CDR3: CASSFQSMGRQAYYGYTF

V: TRBV6-5
J: TRBJ2-7
CDR3: CASGFRSSSSYEQYF

V: TRBV2
J: TRBJ1-5
CDR3: CASSVRGNKNQPQHF

V: TRBV15
J: TRBJ2-7
CDR3: CATSRTGTGVAEQYF

V: TRBV28
J: TRBJ1-5
CDR3: CASSLRGSQPQHF

V: TRBV5-4
J: TRBJ1-2
CDR3: CASSLAGAKDYTF